This TCR beta chain was sequenced in a study of cytotoxic CD8 clonotypes in ibrutinib-treated CLL. Study-level information: Outcomes included approximately 24 partial and 2 complete responses; after median roughly 65 months, roughly 14 stayed remitted and roughly twelve progressed. General observations from the study: Age-matched healthy donor levels were exceeded by baseline clonality, which tracked circulating CD8+ T-cell counts. Treatment saw public clonotypes, which were uncommon, either contract or stay stable. Sustained-remission and progressing patients' sampling times differed.

As for this clone: Its cognate antigen is unknown.

Sequenced by immunoSEQ multiplex PCR; TCRdb stores in-frame clones only, minus some. In the table there are about 72,000 clones, 68% of which are singletons. CDR3 length: 17 residues. Germline-derived CDR1 and CDR2 are MDHEN and SYDVKM. V gave up 1 base and J gave up 7 bases; unmatched junction bases: 7. The starting material was PBMCs, obtained after 12 months of ibrutinib treatment. V and J are TRBV28 and TRBJ2-2, with TRBD1 matching 12 bases. The sequence derives from a human donor with chronic lymphocytic leukemia. The CDR3 DNA reads as TGTGCCAGCAGTTTATCACTGGGACAGGGGGCGGGCGGGGAGCTGTTTTTT. Protein sequence: CASSLSLGQGAGGELFF.